These 8 T cell receptor beta chains were all obtained from the same sample, sequenced in a study of T cell repertoires in cytomegalovirus infection. Each CDR3 protein is one row after TCRdb ran MiXCR on the reads. There are 100,000 or so distinct CDR3 sequences in the sample; under 25% occur only once, and about 39% lies in the top ten. The sequencing input was CD8+ T cells from PBMCs. These receptor sequences come from a human donor in good health (CMV status not recorded). Some clones in this sample may be carry-over from other donors' samples.

The chain combines TRBV6-2 or TRBV6-3 with TRBJ1-1; 9 nucleotides align to TRBD1. The junction had 3 bases not matched to a gene; V was cut back by 6 bases and J by 1 base. Germline CDR1 is MNHEY and CDR2 is SVGEGT. The CDR3 runs to 14 residues. CDR3 loop: CASRDRGENTEAFF. As DNA, the CDR3 is TGTGCCAGCAGGGACAGGGGCGAGAACACTGAAGCTTTCTTT.

This clonotype was counted at least ten times. The J gene is TRBJ1-1, the V gene TRBV7-2; the D gene is possibly TRBD1 (6 bases). Per the germline V gene, CDR1 is SGHTA and CDR2 is FQGNSA. The CDR3 covers 12 residues. Trimming removed 6 bases at V and 4 bases at J, with 9 bases between. CDR3 sequence: CASSWTVTEAFF. For the CDR3, the DNA is TGTGCCAGCAGTTGGACAGTCACTGAAGCTTTCTTT.

This clonotype was seen repeatedly, ten times or more. The genes are TRBV7-2 and TRBJ2-1; possibly TRBD2 for D (5 bases). Looked up from germline, CDR1 is SGHTA and CDR2 is FQGNSA. Trimming left V 5 bases short and J 5 bases short, with 19 bases between. The CDR3 spans 16 residues. CDR3 region: CASSPGRKGSNNEQFF. The CDR3 coding sequence is TGTGCCAGCAGCCCGGGGAGAAAGGGTTCGAACAATGAGCAGTTCTTC.

J is TRBJ2-7 and V is TRBV6-6; D unclear. Germline values: CDR1 MNHNY, CDR2 SVGAGI (reference sequence). There are 11 residues in the CDR3. Trimming left V 8 bases short and J 1 base short, with 6 bases between. In DNA form, the CDR3 reads TGTGCCAGCCAAGCGTCCTACGAGCAGTACTTC. This translates into CASQASYEQYF.

This clonotype was recorded at least ten times. The genes are TRBV7-2 and TRBJ2-7, with D unresolved. Per the germline V gene, CDR1 is SGHTA and CDR2 is FQGNSA. V dropped 2 bases and J dropped 0 bases, with 11 bases sitting between them. The CDR3 has 15 residues. CDR3 region: CASSLSLLSSYEQYF. The CDR3 DNA follows: TGTGCCAGCAGCTTATCACTCCTCAGCTCCTACGAGCAGTACTTC.

This clonotype was recorded at least ten times. The chain is built from TRBV7-8 and TRBJ2-6, with 7 bases identical to TRBD2. The germline V gene encodes CDR1 SGHVS and CDR2 FQNEAQ. The J segment lost 0 bases and the V segment lost 2 bases, leaving 10 bases of the junction unmatched. The length of the CDR3 is 19 residues. CDR3 DNA sequence: TGTGCCAGCAGCTTATCTCCAGCTAGCGGTTACTCTGGGGCCAACGTCCTGACTTTC. Translating it yields CASSLSPASGYSGANVLTF.

The chain recombines TRBV7-9 with TRBJ1-4; the D is unclear. This CDR3 contains 12 residues. The germline V and J ends were trimmed by 10 bases and 5 bases, with 11 bases remaining between them. Germline CDR1 SEHNR, CDR2 FQNEAQ (reference sequence). Here the CDR3 DNA reads TGTGCCACCCAGCTGGGAAATGAAAAACTGTTTTTT. This codes for CATQLGNEKLFF.

This clonotype was found a few times. This chain joins TRBV18 and TRBJ2-7; no reliable D call. Germline V CDR1 and CDR2: KGHSH, LQKENI. The CDR3 has 12 amino acids. V gave up 5 bases and J gave up 3 bases, with 8 bases separating them. For the CDR3, the DNA is TGTGCCAGCTCATCCGAACTCTACGAGCAGTACTTC. Translating it yields CASSSELYEQYF. The full variable domain, its missing parts supplied by reference TRBV18 and TRBJ2-7, is NAGVMQNPRHLVRRRGQEARLRCSPMKGHSHVYWYRQLPEEGLKFMVYLQKENIIDESGMPKERFSAEFPKEGPSILRIQQVVRGDSAAYFCASSSELYEQYFGPGTRLTVT.